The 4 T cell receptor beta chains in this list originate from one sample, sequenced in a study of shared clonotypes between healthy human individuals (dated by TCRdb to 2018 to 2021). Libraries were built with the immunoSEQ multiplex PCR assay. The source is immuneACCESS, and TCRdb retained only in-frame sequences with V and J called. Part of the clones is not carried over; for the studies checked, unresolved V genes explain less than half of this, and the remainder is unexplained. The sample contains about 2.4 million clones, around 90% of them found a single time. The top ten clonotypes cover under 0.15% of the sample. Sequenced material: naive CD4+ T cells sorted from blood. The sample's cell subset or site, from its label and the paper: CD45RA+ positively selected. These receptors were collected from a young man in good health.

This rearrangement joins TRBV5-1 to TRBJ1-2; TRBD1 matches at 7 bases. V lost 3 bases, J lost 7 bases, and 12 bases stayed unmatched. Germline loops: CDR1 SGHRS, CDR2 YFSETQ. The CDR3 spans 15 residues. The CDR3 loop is CASSSGTAQPTGYTF. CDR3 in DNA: TGCGCCAGCAGCTCGGGGACAGCCCAACCTACTGGCTACACCTTC.

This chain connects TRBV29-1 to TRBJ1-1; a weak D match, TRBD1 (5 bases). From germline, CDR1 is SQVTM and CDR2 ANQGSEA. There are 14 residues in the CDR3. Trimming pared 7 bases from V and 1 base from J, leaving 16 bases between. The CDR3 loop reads CSGDVGHKNTEAFF. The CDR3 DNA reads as TGCAGCGGTGATGTCGGACATAAGAACACTGAAGCTTTCTTT. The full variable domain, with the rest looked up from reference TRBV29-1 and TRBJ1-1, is SAVISQKPSRDICQRGTSLTIQCQVDSQVTMMFWYRQQPGQSLTLIATANQGSEATYESGFVIDKFPISRPNLTFSTLTVSNMSPEDSSIYLCSGDVGHKNTEAFFGQGTRLTVV.

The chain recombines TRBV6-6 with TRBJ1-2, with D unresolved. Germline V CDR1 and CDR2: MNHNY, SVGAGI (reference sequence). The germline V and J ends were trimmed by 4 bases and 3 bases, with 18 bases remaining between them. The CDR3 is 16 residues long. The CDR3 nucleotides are TGTGCCAGCAGTTCCCCTTCGGGCCGTCAGGACTATGGCTACACCTTC. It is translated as CASSSPSGRQDYGYTF.

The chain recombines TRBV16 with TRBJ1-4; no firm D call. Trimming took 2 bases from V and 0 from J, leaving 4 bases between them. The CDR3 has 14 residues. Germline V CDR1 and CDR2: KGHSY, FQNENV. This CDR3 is CASSQGATNEKLFF. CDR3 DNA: TGTGCCAGCAGCCAAGGAGCAACTAATGAAAAACTGTTTTTT.